This TCR beta chain was sequenced during a study of OX40 agonist ivuxolimab in advanced cancers. TCRdb's table, derived via immunoSEQ multiplex PCR, lists solely in-frame clones and lacks some. The table lists about 86,000 clones, about 88% of them singletons, with under 0.25% in the top ten. The V end lost 2 bases, the J end lost 7 bases, and 19 bases lay between the germline ends. The CDR3 spans 16 residues. V gene TRBV5-3 combines with J gene TRBJ2-1; TRBD2 might be the D (6 bases). Being an ORF, TRBV5-3 has a function that is uncertain. The sequenced sample was CD4+ or CD8+ T cells sorted from blood, obtained in a trial of the OX40 agonist ivuxolimab. This sequence was found in an adult with an advanced solid tumor such as melanoma, head and neck, liver or kidney cancer. The CDR3 sequence is CARSFDSGTFSNEQFF. The CDR3 nucleotides read TGTGCCAGAAGCTTTGACTCCGGGACTTTCTCTAATGAGCAGTTCTTC.